This T cell receptor beta chain originates from a study of blood T cells in healthy people across ages. A second roughly 6 to 11 cycle PCR used barcoded and J-beta primers. The yield of each sample was at least 3 million CDR3-containing paired-end reads. TCRdb re-called the 5' RACE reads with MiXCR, one entry per CDR3 protein. The sample holds about 1,800,000 distinct CDR3 sequences, approximately 30% seen once. General study points: Naive CD4+ cells and diversity were both higher in long-lived donors than in aged donors.

Germline lookup yields CDR1 KGHDR and CDR2 SFDVKD. The V end lost 1 base, the J end lost 7 bases, and 10 bases lay between the germline ends. The CDR3 loop spans 14 amino acids. This clonotype has more than one count but fewer than ten. Its matching antigen is unknown. The source of this sequence is a woman younger than 45 in good health. What was sequenced was blood. The V gene is TRBV24-1, the J gene TRBJ2-1; D not resolved. DNA for the CDR3: TGTGCCACCAGTGATTTAAAAGGGATTAATGAGCAGTTCTTC. This codes for CATSDLKGINEQFF.